A selection of T cell receptor beta chains follows, all from one sample in a study of post-analysis software for immune sequencing data. TCRdb reprocessed the PCR reads via MiXCR and lists one record per CDR3 protein. The table lists roughly 400,000 distinct CDR3 sequences, about 39% of them singletons, with around 8% in the top ten. Sequencing input: blood. All receptors derive from a girl aged 2 to 9 with multiple sclerosis. CDR3s include the opening cysteine and the closing phenylalanine or tryptophan. Fields, in order: D gene, V gene, J gene, clone size, CDR3 protein, CDR3 DNA. D genes are given only for firm matches. Expanded clones get a size class; other rows say once, few or many, or leave the size out.

TRBD2	TRBV20-1	TRBJ2-1	few	CSARVGLAVYNEQFF	TGCAGTGCTAGAGTTGGGCTAGCGGTTTACAATGAGCAGTTCTTC
-	TRBV24-1	TRBJ2-3	-	CATSDSGTTYGTQYF	TGTGCCACCAGTGATTCCGGGACAACTTACGGGACGCAGTATTTT
-	TRBV5-1	TRBJ1-2	-	CASSVAGGSVGYTF	TGCGCCAGCAGCGTAGCTGGGGGCTCAGTTGGCTACACCTTC
-	TRBV4-1	TRBJ1-1	-	CASSKPGGLNTEAFF	TGCGCCAGCAGCAAACCGGGAGGACTGAACACTGAAGCTTTCTTT
-	TRBV28	TRBJ2-1	-	CASTSRGGSQFF	TGTGCCAGCACCTCTAGGGGGGGCTCGCAGTTCTTC
-	TRBV12-3/TRBV12-4	TRBJ2-1	few	CASSLVYGSGTKYNEQFF	TGTGCCAGCAGTTTAGTTTATGGTAGTGGGACCAAATACAATGAGCAGTTCTTC
-	TRBV10-3	TRBJ1-1	few	CAISDRLGVEAFF	TGTGCCATCAGTGACCGGTTGGGGGTTGAAGCTTTCTTT
TRBD2	TRBV20-1	TRBJ2-5	-	CSARWVVTSGVIGETQYF	TGCAGTGCTAGATGGGTCGTAACTAGCGGGGTAATTGGAGAGACCCAGTACTTC
TRBD1	TRBV12-3/TRBV12-4	TRBJ1-2	few	CASRRGQGGGYTF	TGTGCCAGCAGAAGAGGACAGGGAGGAGGCTACACCTTC
TRBD1	TRBV29-1	TRBJ1-2	-	CSVVKRGPIYGYTF	TGCAGCGTTGTTAAGAGGGGGCCAATCTATGGCTACACCTTC
TRBD1	TRBV20-1	TRBJ2-7	few	CSARNRGRPYEQYF	TGCAGTGCTAGAAACAGGGGGAGACCCTACGAGCAGTACTTC
TRBD1	TRBV4-2	TRBJ1-5	-	CASSQGPGTGGTYSNQPQHF	TGTGCCAGCAGCCAAGGTCCCGGGACAGGGGGGACCTATAGCAATCAGCCCCAGCATTTT
-	TRBV10-1	TRBJ2-1	-	CASSDGGTLGNEQFF	TGCGCCAGCAGTGATGGGGGGACCCTGGGCAATGAGCAGTTCTTC
TRBD1	TRBV28	TRBJ2-4	-	CTSSTTGMAKNIQYF	TGTACCAGCAGCACGACAGGGATGGCCAAAAACATTCAGTACTTC
-	TRBV5-6	TRBJ2-3	few	CASSLRTDVDTQYF	TGTGCCAGCAGCCTACGGACAGACGTGGATACGCAGTATTTT
-	TRBV12-3/TRBV12-4	TRBJ2-3	-	CASTPGSYLTDTQYF	TGTGCCAGCACTCCAGGCAGCTACCTCACAGATACGCAGTATTTT
TRBD2	TRBV6-2/TRBV6-3	TRBJ2-7	-	CASSYGGGSANEQYF	TGTGCCAGCAGTTACGGCGGGGGTTCGGCCAACGAGCAGTACTTC
TRBD1	TRBV28	TRBJ2-5	-	CASSLRVGRGPTQYF	TGTGCCAGCAGTTTAAGGGTTGGCAGGGGGCCGACCCAGTACTTC
TRBD2	TRBV7-9	TRBJ2-1	-	CASKGGLAGTYNEQFF	TGTGCCAGCAAAGGAGGGCTAGCGGGGACCTACAATGAGCAGTTCTTC
TRBD2	TRBV29-1	TRBJ2-7	-	CSVVGGSVTHEQYF	TGCAGCGTTGTGGGGGGGTCAGTAACCCACGAGCAGTACTTC
-	TRBV28	TRBJ2-7	-	CASKNLGGYEQYF	TGTGCCAGCAAGAACCTGGGGGGTTACGAGCAGTACTTC
-	TRBV29-1	TRBJ2-7	-	CSVTDNSYEQYF	TGCAGCGTGACCGACAACTCCTACGAGCAGTACTTC
TRBD1	TRBV28	TRBJ2-6	-	CASFSGTVSSGANVLTF	TGTGCCAGCTTCTCCGGGACAGTGAGCTCTGGGGCCAACGTCCTGACTTTC
-	TRBV7-9	TRBJ1-2	few	CASSLPQDSQIAHNYGYTF	TGTGCCAGCAGCTTACCCCAGGACAGCCAAATAGCCCATAACTATGGCTACACCTTC
-	TRBV7-2	TRBJ2-7	-	CASSRPRTESSSSYEQYF	TGTGCCAGCAGCCGACCGCGGACGGAATCCTCCTCCTCCTACGAGCAGTACTTC
-	TRBV4-1	TRBJ2-1	few	CASSLLLGNEQFF	TGCGCCAGCAGCCTTCTATTGGGTAATGAGCAGTTCTTC
-	TRBV2	TRBJ2-7	-	CASKRTGSSYEQYF	TGTGCCAGCAAAAGGACCGGTAGCTCCTACGAGCAGTACTTC
-	TRBV4-1	TRBJ1-2	-	CASSQDRTGAGGYTF	TGCGCCAGCAGCCAAGATCGCACGGGGGCCGGTGGCTACACCTTC
-	TRBV7-2	TRBJ1-1	-	CASSFRPGSTEAFF	TGTGCCAGCAGCTTCCGACCCGGATCCACTGAAGCTTTCTTT